Below are 2 T cell receptor beta chains sequenced from a single sample in a study of blood T cell repertoires in COVID-19. TCRdb's copy holds only in-frame clones and misses some; the assay was immunoSEQ multiplex PCR. The data contain 300,000 to 350,000 clones, roughly nine tenths of them singletons. Sequencing was performed on PBMCs or T cells enriched from blood (not recorded which). The source of these receptors is a woman aged 25-40 years who had recovered from COVID-19.

In the case of this clone: The sample carries other DNA sequences with the same CDR3. The chain recombines TRBV19 with TRBJ2-1, with D unclear. CDR1 and CDR2 from the germline V gene are LNHDA and SQIVND (reference sequence). The CDR3 is 12 amino acids. V was cut by 5 bases and J by 6 bases, with 8 bases left in between. The CDR3 here is CASSVRGNEQFF. DNA for the CDR3: TGTGCCAGTAGTGTGCGTGGCAATGAGCAGTTCTTC.

This clone has only one observation. This chain joins TRBV5-8 and TRBJ2-7; D is perhaps TRBD2 (7 bases). Germline V gene lookup returns CDR1 SGHTS and CDR2 YDEGEE. The germline V and J ends were trimmed by 4 bases and 4 bases, with 18 bases remaining between them. The length of the CDR3 is 15 residues. The DNA for the CDR3 is TGTGCCAGCAGCCCCCTGGGGGGGCAATTTTACGAGCAGTACTTC. Residues: CASSPLGGQFYEQYF. Based on the CDR3 plus reference TRBV5-8 and TRBJ2-7, the full variable domain is EAGVTQSPTHLIKTRGQQATLRCSPISGHTSVYWYQQALGLGLQFLLWYDEGEERNRGNFPPRFSGRQFPNYSSELNVNALELEDSALYLCASSPLGGQFYEQYFGPGTRLTVT.